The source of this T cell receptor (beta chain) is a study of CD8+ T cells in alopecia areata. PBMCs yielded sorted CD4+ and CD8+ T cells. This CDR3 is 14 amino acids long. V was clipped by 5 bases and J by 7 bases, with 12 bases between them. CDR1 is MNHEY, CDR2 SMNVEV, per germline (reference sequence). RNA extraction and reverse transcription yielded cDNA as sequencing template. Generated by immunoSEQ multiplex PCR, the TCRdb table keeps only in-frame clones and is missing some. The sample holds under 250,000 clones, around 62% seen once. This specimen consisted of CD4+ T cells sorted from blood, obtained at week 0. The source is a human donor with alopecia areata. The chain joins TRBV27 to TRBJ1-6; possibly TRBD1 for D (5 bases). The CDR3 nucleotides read TGTGCCAGCAGTACACCAGGGTTAAATTCACCCCTCCACTTT. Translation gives CASSTPGLNSPLHF.